This T cell receptor beta chain was captured by sequencing in a study of cytomegalovirus exposure and HLA in healthy donors. The CDR3 sequence is 13 residues long. The V end was cut by 4 bases, the J end by 5 bases, with 11 bases between. From germline, CDR1 is SEHNR and CDR2 FQNEAQ (reference sequence). The PCR was carried out with 60 Vbeta primers and 13 Jbeta primers. Assay: immunoSEQ multiplex PCR; the TCRdb copy retains only in-frame clones and omits some. The sample lists roughly 140,000 clones, 63% occurring once. V and J are TRBV7-9 and TRBJ2-5, with D maybe TRBD1 (6 bases). This receptor was identified in a woman aged 60 to 75 in good health and CMV-seropositive. The specimen sequenced was PBMCs. The CDR3 protein is CASSSTGLETQYF. In DNA, the CDR3 is TGTGCCAGCAGCTCTACAGGGCTGGAGACCCAGTACTTC. The entire variable domain, with the rest obtained from reference TRBV7-9 and TRBJ2-5, is as follows: DTGVSQNPRHKITKRGQNVTFRCDPISEHNRLYWYRQTLGQGPEFLTYFQNEAQLEKSRLLSDRFSAERPKGSFSTLEIQRTEQGDSAMYLCASSSTGLETQYFGPGTRLLVL.